The 31 T cell receptor beta chains presented below share a single source sample, sequenced in a study of blood T cell repertoires in COVID-19. Produced via immunoSEQ multiplex PCR; TCRdb's table is partial and in-frame only. The sample lists 200,000 to 300,000 clones; about 83% were seen once. The sequenced sample was peripheral blood. Receptor source: an elderly man with acute or convalescent COVID-19.

The chain joins TRBV7-2 to TRBJ1-5; maybe TRBD1 (6 bases). Trimming left V 2 bases short and J 2 bases short, with 10 bases between. Germline CDR1 is SGHTA and CDR2 is FQGNSA. CDR3 length: 15 residues. CDR3 sequence: CASSLWGLGNQPQHF. CDR3 nucleotides: TGTGCCAGCAGCTTATGGGGGCTGGGCAATCAGCCCCAGCATTTT.

V is TRBV5-5 and J is TRBJ2-7, with D possibly being TRBD1 (6 bases). V gave up 2 bases and J gave up 6 bases, with 15 bases separating them. CDR1 is SGHKS, CDR2 YYEKEE, per germline (reference sequence). CDR3 length: 14 amino acids. CDR3 residues: CASSFGQFLGEQYF. Written as DNA, the CDR3 is TGTGCCAGCAGCTTTGGACAGTTCCTAGGCGAGCAGTACTTC.

The V call is TRBV7-9, the J call TRBJ2-1; D might be TRBD1 (6 bases). Germline CDR1 SEHNR, CDR2 FQNEAQ (reference sequence). CDR3 length: 15 amino acids. The V and J ends lost 0 bases and 8 bases respectively, with 14 bases between them. Here the CDR3 reads CASSLAGTQGYEQFF. The CDR3 DNA follows: TGTGCCAGCAGCTTAGCGGGAACACAGGGTTATGAGCAGTTCTTC.

The rearrangement links TRBV7-8 to TRBJ1-1; 9 bases match TRBD1. The CDR3 sequence is 15 residues long. From germline, CDR1 is SGHVS and CDR2 FQNEAQ. The J segment lost 6 bases and the V segment lost 5 bases, leaving 10 bases of the junction unmatched. CDR3 protein: CASSAHRGRFSEAFF. The CDR3 DNA reads as TGTGCCAGCAGCGCCCACAGGGGGCGGTTTTCTGAAGCTTTCTTT.

The chain carries TRBV7-9 and TRBJ1-4; D gene uncertain. CDR1 and CDR2 (germline): SEHNR, FQNEAQ (reference sequence). CDR3 size: 15 residues. Trimming stripped 3 bases from V and 3 bases from J, with 11 bases between. CDR3 DNA: TGTGCCAGCAGCTTTCGCGCGGCCCCTAATGAAAAACTGTTTTTT. Amino acid sequence: CASSFRAAPNEKLFF.

This sequence joins TRBV19 and TRBJ2-2, with D maybe TRBD1 (6 bases). V lost 8 bases and J 3 bases, leaving 16 bases between the germline ends. The CDR3 has 15 residues. The V gene's germline CDR1 is LNHDA and CDR2 SQIVND (reference sequence). As DNA, the CDR3 is TGTGCCAGTGCAACCGGGACAACTTACACCGGGGAGCTGTTTTTT. Translating gives CASATGTTYTGELFF.

This clone has a handful of counts. The rearrangement links TRBV6-6 to TRBJ2-7, with unresolved D. Trimming removed 4 bases at V and 5 bases at J, with 12 bases between. The CDR3 loop spans 13 amino acids. CDR1 MNHNY and CDR2 SVGAGI come from the germline V gene (reference sequence). The CDR3 DNA sequence: TGTGCCAGCAGTTTTTTAGAGTTTAACGAGCAGTACTTC. It translates to CASSFLEFNEQYF.

V is TRBV3-1 (or the pseudogene TRBV3-2) and J is TRBJ2-7, with 10 bases lining up with TRBD1. The CDR3 covers 15 residues. Germline CDR1 is LGHDT and CDR2 is YNNKEL (reference sequence). Trimming removed 4 bases from V and 6 bases from J; junction bases left unmatched: 9. CDR3 in DNA: TGTGCCAGCAGCCGAACACCGGGACAGGGGCGCGAGCAGTACTTC. This encodes CASSRTPGQGREQYF.

This sequence joins TRBV3-1 (or the pseudogene TRBV3-2) and TRBJ2-1; 9 bases are a match to TRBD2. The germline gives CDR1 LGHDT, CDR2 YNNKEL (reference sequence). Trimming cost V 0 bases and J 4 bases; bases outside gene matches: 7. This CDR3 comprises 17 residues. CDR3 protein: CASSQEAGGLGYNEQFF. The CDR3 bases are TGTGCCAGCAGCCAAGAGGCGGGGGGGCTAGGATACAATGAGCAGTTCTTC.

The V and J genes are TRBV6-5 and TRBJ2-7, with D uncertain. The ends were cut back, 6 bases at V and 0 bases at J, with 15 bases in the middle. Germline assignment: CDR1 MNHEY and CDR2 SVGAGI. CDR3 size: 15 residues. The DNA of the CDR3 is TGTGCCAGCAGACCGGGTGGGTCTCGCTCCTACGAGCAGTACTTC. This sequence encodes CASRPGGSRSYEQYF.

This sequence joins TRBV6-5 and TRBJ2-2; D is unresolved. CDR3 length: 14 amino acids. Between the trimmed V and J ends, which lost 5 bases and 6 bases, there was a span of 13 bases. Per germline, CDR1 MNHEY and CDR2 SVGAGI. CDR3 region: CASSPASRAGELFF. Written as DNA, the CDR3 is TGTGCCAGCAGTCCTGCGAGTCGCGCCGGGGAGCTGTTTTTT.

This clone was seen just once. This sequence joins TRBV9 and TRBJ1-5, with 7 bases that match TRBD1. The CDR3 spans 16 residues. J was trimmed by 4 bases and V by 3 bases; bases with no gene match: 10. Germline CDR1 reads SGDLS; CDR2 reads YYNGEE. In DNA, the CDR3 is TGTGCCAGCAGCGGAGGAGCAGGGGGGCGGAATCAGCCCCAGCATTTT. Amino acids: CASSGGAGGRNQPQHF. Variable domain in full (rest from reference TRBV9 and TRBJ1-5): DSGVTQTPKHLITATGQRVTLRCSPRSGDLSVYWYQQSLDQGLQFLIQYYNGEERAKGNILERFSAQQFPDLHSELNLSSLELGDSALYFCASSGGAGGRNQPQHFGDGTRLSIL.

The CDR3 is CASSLRRGENQPQHF. The CDR3 region has the DNA TGTGCCAGCAGTTTGAGGAGGGGAGAGAATCAGCCCCAGCATTTT. The rearrangement links TRBV28 to TRBJ1-5, with a possible D match to TRBD1 (5 bases). V was shortened by 3 bases and J by 4 bases, with 13 bases between the two germline ends. Germline lookup yields CDR1 MDHEN and CDR2 SYDVKM. The CDR3 has 15 amino acids.

J is TRBJ2-3 and V is TRBV5-4; D is unclear. This CDR3 has 14 residues. Germline lookup yields CDR1 SGHNT and CDR2 YYREEE (reference sequence). V was trimmed by 7 bases and J by 1 base, leaving 13 bases between them. The CDR3 is CASARARRTDTQYF. The CDR3 DNA follows: TGTGCCAGCGCACGAGCCCGCCGCACAGATACGCAGTATTTT.

The chain combines TRBV10-1 with TRBJ2-5, with TRBD1 matching over 7 bases. This CDR3 has 15 residues. Germline trimming cut 6 bases from V and 4 bases from J; bases unmatched to any gene: 11. CDR1 is WNHNN and CDR2 is SYGVQD in the germline V gene (reference sequence). The DNA for the CDR3 is TGCGCCAGCAGGGAGACAGGGAGTGAAGGAGAGACCCAGTACTTC. Protein: CASRETGSEGETQYF.

This clone turned up a few times. The same CDR3 is also encoded by other DNA sequences in this sample. The rearrangement links TRBV7-8 to TRBJ1-5; tentative D call: TRBD1 (5 bases). The V end was cut by 3 bases, the J end by 4 bases, with 7 bases between. Germline V gives CDR1 SGHVS, CDR2 FQNEAQ. The CDR3 covers 13 residues. DNA of the CDR3: TGTGCCAGCAGCTTCGCAGGGAATCAGCCCCAGCATTTT. It translates to CASSFAGNQPQHF.

The gene calls are TRBV5-4 and TRBJ1-2, with 7 bases identical to TRBD1. Germline V CDR1 and CDR2: SGHNT, YYREEE (reference sequence). The trim removed 1 base at V and 6 bases at J, leaving 3 bases unmatched. The length of the CDR3 is 13 residues. The CDR3 nucleotides read TGTGCCAGCAGCTTGACAGGGGAGAATGGCTACACCTTC. Translated: CASSLTGENGYTF.

Comment on this clone: Other DNA sequences in the same sample also yield this CDR3. The rearrangement joins TRBV5-1 to TRBJ2-2, with TRBD1 matching over 8 bases. This CDR3 has 15 amino acids. The J segment lost 2 bases and the V segment lost 5 bases, leaving 5 bases of the junction unmatched. Germline CDR1 SGHRS, CDR2 YFSETQ. CDR3 coding DNA: TGCGCCAGCAGTCTTGGACAGGGTAACACCGGGGAGCTGTTTTTT. Translation: CASSLGQGNTGELFF.

The V and J genes are TRBV3-1 (or the pseudogene TRBV3-2) and TRBJ2-6, with 7 nucleotides matching TRBD2. V shed 1 base, J shed 0 bases, and the junction held 6 bases outside the gene matches. The germline V gene has CDR1 LGHDT and CDR2 YNNKEL (reference sequence). The CDR3 extends over 18 amino acids. CDR3: CASSQVTSGASGANVLTF. As DNA, the CDR3 is TGTGCCAGCAGCCAAGTAACAAGCGGGGCCTCTGGGGCCAACGTCCTGACTTTC.

This sequence joins TRBV14 and TRBJ1-4; D gene ambiguous. Trimming took 2 bases from V and 8 from J, leaving 12 bases between them. Germline V CDR1 and CDR2: SGHDN, FVKESK. This CDR3 has 14 amino acids. As DNA, the CDR3 is TGTGCCAGCAGCCAATCGGTCTCCGGGGAAAAACTGTTTTTT. Translated, it gives CASSQSVSGEKLFF.

This rearrangement joins TRBV7-6 to TRBJ1-1, with D maybe TRBD1 (6 bases). The length of the CDR3 is 14 residues. The germline V and J ends were trimmed by 1 base and 1 base, with 7 bases remaining between them. CDR1 and CDR2 from the germline V gene are SGHVS and FNYEAQ. This chain's CDR3 is CASSLGGQNTEAFF. In DNA form, the CDR3 reads TGTGCCAGCAGCTTAGGGGGACAGAACACTGAAGCTTTCTTT.

This sequence joins TRBV6-5 and TRBJ2-6; D call uncertain. CDR1 and CDR2 from the germline V gene are MNHEY and SVGAGI. The CDR3 has 13 residues. V lost 7 bases, J lost 0 bases, and 4 bases lay in between. This CDR3 reads CASTLSGANVLTF. The DNA of the CDR3 is TGTGCCAGCACTCTCTCTGGGGCCAACGTCCTGACTTTC.

This chain links TRBV7-9 with TRBJ1-1; D not resolved. There are 13 residues in the CDR3. The V gene's germline CDR1 is SEHNR and CDR2 FQNEAQ (reference sequence). With 8 bases removed from V and 1 base from J, the gap between germline ends came to 11 bases. CDR3 DNA sequence: TGTGCCAGCGGCTCTCACGGGAACACTGAAGCTTTCTTT. Its translation: CASGSHGNTEAFF.

V usage is TRBV24-1 and J usage is TRBJ2-5, with TRBD2 matching 8 bases. The V gene's germline CDR1 is KGHDR and CDR2 SFDVKD. The V gene end was trimmed by 9 bases and the J gene end by 2 bases; junction bases not matched to a gene: 10. The CDR3 sequence is 15 residues long. CDR3 protein: CATSGTSGLQETQYF. CDR3 sequence (DNA): TGTGCCACCTCCGGAACTAGCGGCCTTCAAGAGACCCAGTACTTC.

The chain recombines TRBV5-1 with TRBJ1-5; tentatively, D is TRBD1 (6 bases). Between the trimmed V and J ends, which lost 0 bases and 5 bases, there was a span of 12 bases. The CDR3 is made up of 15 amino acids. Germline V gene data show CDR1 as SGHRS and CDR2 as YFSETQ. The CDR3 bases are TGCGCCAGCAGCTTGGCTGGGACAAATGATCAGCCCCAGCATTTT. This translates into CASSLAGTNDQPQHF.

The V gene is TRBV6-6, the J gene TRBJ1-2; a possible D gene is TRBD1 (5 bases). This CDR3 region has 15 residues. Germline V gene data show CDR1 as MNHNY and CDR2 as SVGAGI (reference sequence). V lost 0 bases to trimming and J lost 0 bases, with 8 bases between them. CDR3 region: CASSYSQGANYGYTF. Here the CDR3 DNA reads TGTGCCAGCAGTTACTCGCAGGGTGCTAACTATGGCTACACCTTC.

This clone was detected only once. The chain uses TRBV19 and TRBJ1-5; D not resolved. V gave up 4 bases and J gave up 7 bases, with 11 bases separating them. Germline V lookup: CDR1 LNHDA, CDR2 SQIVND (reference sequence). The CDR3 loop spans 13 amino acids. CDR3 amino acids: CASSKREGQPQHF. In DNA, the CDR3 is TGTGCCAGTAGTAAAAGGGAGGGCCAGCCCCAGCATTTT.

V is TRBV6-5 and J is TRBJ2-1, with TRBD1 matching over 8 bases. The junction had 9 bases not matched to a gene; V was cut back by 6 bases and J by 5 bases. The CDR3 extends over 15 amino acids. Germline CDR1 MNHEY, CDR2 SVGAGI. CDR3: CASSRLGQADNEQFF. The CDR3 nucleotides are TGTGCCAGCAGCCGCTTGGGACAGGCAGACAATGAGCAGTTCTTC.

The chain joins TRBV6-5 to TRBJ2-7, with 7 bases identical to TRBD1. CDR1 and CDR2 (germline): MNHEY, SVGAGI. V shed 6 bases, J shed 7 bases, and the junction held 15 bases outside the gene matches. CDR3 length equals 15 residues. The CDR3 DNA follows: TGTGCCAGCAGCCTCTCAGGGGGACCACCTTTTGAGCAGTACTTC. The encoded protein is CASSLSGGPPFEQYF.

Comments on this clone: This may be a read error: a much more frequent sequence differs by one nucleotide. This sample includes further DNA sequences coding for the same CDR3. This chain uses TRBV6-5 with TRBJ1-1; no reliable D call. The CDR3 is 15 amino acids. Trimming took off 3 bases at V and 0 bases at J, with 11 bases between the two ends. Germline lookup yields CDR1 MNHEY and CDR2 SVGAGI. Here the CDR3 reads CASSYSGLMNTEAFF. DNA for the CDR3: TGTGCCAGCAGTTATTCAGGACTGATGAACACTGAAGCTTTCTTT.

The chain carries TRBV14 and TRBJ1-1; 7 bases fit TRBD1. In germline, CDR1 is SGHDN, CDR2 FVKESK. CDR3 length: 13 residues. Trimming at V came to 6 bases and at J to 5 bases, leaving 6 bases not matched to a gene. The CDR3: CASRKTGSTEAFF. CDR3 bases: TGTGCCAGCAGAAAGACAGGGTCAACTGAAGCTTTCTTT.